One and the same sample provided the 10 T cell receptor beta chains below, sequenced in a study of blood T cells in healthy people across ages. A sample-barcoded 5' primer and a J-beta primer mix were used in a second PCR of about 6 to 12 cycles. From the 5' RACE reads, TCRdb called clonotypes with MiXCR, one entry per CDR3 protein. Of 700,000 to 950,000 distinct CDR3 sequences in the sample, 58% were seen once. The specimen sequenced was blood. These receptors were collected from a man under 40 in good health.

This clonotype was detected only a few times. This rearrangement joins TRBV20-1 to TRBJ2-1; a weak D match, TRBD1 (6 bases). Trimming took off 7 bases at V and 2 bases at J, with 15 bases between the two ends. The CDR3 is 14 amino acids. CDR1 is DFQATT, CDR2 SNEGSKA, per germline (reference sequence). The DNA of the CDR3 is TGCAGTGTGGGGACAACCAGCCCCTACAATGAGCAGTTCTTC. Protein: CSVGTTSPYNEQFF.

This clonotype was observed a handful of times. V and J are TRBV11-1 and TRBJ2-1; 7 bases agree with TRBD2. V shed 4 bases and J 7 bases; nucleotides not matched to a gene: 7. The CDR3 contains 14 residues. CDR1 and CDR2 from the germline V gene are SGHAT and FQDESV (reference sequence). The CDR3 reads CASSSGGSLNEQFF. The CDR3, as DNA: TGTGCCAGCAGCTCTGGCGGGAGCCTAAATGAGCAGTTCTTC.

Here the CDR3 DNA reads TGTGCCATCGGGGCAGGGGGTGCCCCTAGAGAGCAGTACTTC. This sequence encodes CAIGAGGAPREQYF. The J gene is TRBJ2-5, the V gene TRBV10-3; TRBD1 agrees at 7 bases. CDR3 length: 14 residues. Germline assignment: CDR1 ENHRY and CDR2 SYGVKD. The trim removed 8 bases at V and 11 bases at J, leaving 17 bases unmatched.

The chain links TRBV6-5 to TRBJ2-1; D is perhaps TRBD2 (7 bases). The CDR3 is 17 amino acids. The V gene lost 2 bases and the J gene lost 5 bases, with 19 bases spanning the gap. CDR1 MNHEY and CDR2 SVGAGI come from the germline V gene. The CDR3 bases are TGTGCCAGCAGTTACCGACTAGGGTGGGAGGGGGACAATGAGCAGTTCTTC. Translation: CASSYRLGWEGDNEQFF.

The chain carries TRBV19 and TRBJ2-5; unclear D gene. V was pared by 4 bases and J by 0 bases, with 15 bases between. Germline V gene lookup returns CDR1 LNHDA and CDR2 SQIVND (reference sequence). The CDR3 loop spans 16 amino acids. CDR3 in DNA: TGTGCCAGTAGTAACCAGTTAATATGGAACCAAGAGACCCAGTACTTC. This encodes CASSNQLIWNQETQYF. The whole variable domain, remainder taken from reference TRBV19 and TRBJ2-5, is DGGITQSPKYLFRKEGQNVTLSCEQNLNHDAMYWYRQDPGQGLRLIYYSQIVNDFQKGDIAEGYSVSREKKESFPLTVTSAQKNPTAFYLCASSNQLIWNQETQYFGPGTRLLVL.

This clonotype was observed a few times. This sequence joins TRBV6-5 and TRBJ2-7; unclear D gene. CDR1 is MNHEY and CDR2 is SVGAGI in the germline V gene. The CDR3 runs to 18 residues. Between the trimmed V and J ends, which lost 0 bases and 3 bases, there was a span of 21 bases. CDR3 coding DNA: TGTGCCAGCAGTTACTCTATTGGGTGGACGGGTCGCGGCTACGAGCAGTACTTC. Protein product: CASSYSIGWTGRGYEQYF.

The chain joins TRBV10-3 to TRBJ1-2; D possibly corresponds to TRBD1 (6 bases). CDR1 ENHRY and CDR2 SYGVKD come from the germline V gene. V was clipped by 0 bases and J by 6 bases, with 11 bases between them. This CDR3 region has 14 residues. CDR3 protein: CAISESRGNDGYTF. The CDR3 DNA reads as TGTGCCATCAGTGAGTCTAGGGGGAATGATGGCTACACCTTC.

This clonotype has a handful of counts. The chain uses TRBV27 and TRBJ2-7, with D perhaps matching TRBD1 or TRBD2 (5 bases each). The CDR3 runs 14 residues. Trimming cost V 8 bases and J 3 bases, with 17 bases left between them. Looked up from germline, CDR1 is MNHEY and CDR2 is SMNVEV (reference sequence). Here the CDR3 reads CASGLPGPYYEQYF. DNA for the CDR3: TGTGCCAGCGGCCTTCCGGGACCATACTACGAGCAGTACTTC.

Here the CDR3 reads CASSQDWAGGKYEQYF. The DNA for the CDR3 is TGTGCCAGCAGCCAAGATTGGGCGGGCGGGAAGTACGAGCAGTACTTC. The chain uses TRBV3-1 and TRBJ2-7, with D tentatively TRBD2 (6 bases). CDR1 LGHDT and CDR2 YNNKEL come from the germline V gene (reference sequence). This CDR3 has 16 residues. V was trimmed by 0 bases and J by 4 bases, leaving 16 bases between them.

This clonotype was detected a few times. The CDR3 is CASSPRNDAGANVLTF. Written as DNA, the CDR3 is TGTGCCAGCAGCCCCCGGAACGATGCTGGGGCCAACGTCCTGACTTTC. This chain connects TRBV7-9 to TRBJ2-6, with no clear D. The germline gives CDR1 SEHNR, CDR2 FQNEAQ (reference sequence). Trimming took off 5 bases at V and 2 bases at J, with 13 bases between the two ends. The CDR3 totals 16 residues. The complete variable domain, with remaining parts taken from reference TRBV7-9 and TRBJ2-6, reads DTGVSQNPRHKITKRGQNVTFRCDPISEHNRLYWYRQTLGQGPEFLTYFQNEAQLEKSRLLSDRFSAERPKGSFSTLEIQRTEQGDSAMYLCASSPRNDAGANVLTFGAGSRLTVL.